The rows below give T cell receptor beta chains drawn from one sample of a study of vaccination and CD4 T cells after COVID-19. Their antigens are not known. TCRdb re-analysed the PCR reads in MiXCR, keeping a single row per CDR3 protein. The data contain 9,000 to 10,000 distinct CDR3 sequences, about 50% of them singletons. Sequencing used CD4+ T cells from blood, cultured in vitro. The receptors here all came from a human donor in good health. Each CDR3 is given with its conserved first and last residue. A D gene is named only where the DNA matches it firmly. Some rows mark clone size as missing; the rest say once, few, many or name a class of expanded clone.

TRBV6-1	TRBD2	once	TRBJ2-5	CASASGFQETQYF	TGTGCCAGTGCTAGCGGGTTTCAAGAGACCCAGTACTTC
TRBV11-3	.	.	TRBJ2-2	CASRGPNTGELFF	TGTGCCAGCAGAGGACCTAACACCGGGGAGCTGTTTTTT
TRBV2	.	.	TRBJ2-7	CASSEALQGRITRQQYF	TGTGCCAGCAGTGAAGCCCTCCAGGGTCGGATAACCCGGCAGCAGTACTTC
TRBV6-2/TRBV6-3	TRBD1	.	TRBJ1-1	CASSLQGNVGTEAFF	TGTGCCAGCAGCCTACAGGGGAATGTGGGCACTGAAGCTTTCTTT
TRBV20-1	.	.	TRBJ2-7	CSARPGTRGEQYF	TGCAGTGCTCGACCCGGGACCCGCGGCGAGCAGTACTTC
TRBV19	.	.	TRBJ2-5	CASSIQETQYF	TGTGCCAGTAGTATCCAGGAGACCCAGTACTTC
TRBV7-9	TRBD1	few	TRBJ1-1	CASSWTGGTEAFF	TGTGCCAGCAGTTGGACAGGGGGCACTGAAGCTTTCTTT
TRBV7-9	.	once	TRBJ2-7	CASSSGVSGYEQYF	TGTGCCAGCAGCTCAGGGGTATCTGGCTACGAGCAGTACTTC
TRBV2	.	.	TRBJ2-5	CASSENTGPKTQYF	TGTGCCAGCAGTGAAAATACAGGGCCGAAGACCCAGTACTTC
TRBV20-1	.	.	TRBJ2-1	CSALPEWGTYNEQFF	TGCAGTGCCCTGCCTGAGTGGGGCACTTACAATGAGCAGTTCTTC
TRBV5-4	.	.	TRBJ2-7	CASSLVGEGEQYF	TGTGCCAGCAGCTTGGTGGGTGAGGGGGAGCAGTACTTC
TRBV18	TRBD1	.	TRBJ1-2	CASSPLRQGALTANYGYTF	TGTGCCAGCTCACCACTCCGACAGGGGGCCCTCACCGCTAACTATGGCTACACCTTC
TRBV20-1	TRBD2	few	TRBJ2-3	CSASLAGSTDTQYF	TGCAGTGCCTCACTAGCGGGAAGCACAGATACGCAGTATTTT
TRBV19	TRBD1	few	TRBJ2-2	CASSIRGPGELFF	TGTGCCAGTAGTATCAGGGGGCCCGGGGAGCTGTTTTTT
TRBV18	TRBD1	.	TRBJ2-3	CASSFGQGAGDTQYF	TGTGCCAGCTCATTCGGACAGGGGGCCGGGGATACGCAGTATTTT
TRBV2	.	.	TRBJ1-4	CASKSTGSTNEKLFF	TGTGCCAGCAAATCTACAGGGAGCACTAATGAAAAACTGTTTTTT
TRBV20-1	.	.	TRBJ1-6	CSARRSPLHF	TGCAGTGCTAGACGTTCACCCCTCCACTTT
TRBV28	TRBD1	.	TRBJ1-5	CASSTRTGIGNQPQHF	TGTGCCAGCAGTACTCGGACAGGGATCGGCAATCAGCCCCAGCATTTT
TRBV27	.	.	TRBJ1-1	CASSPTTGRTEAFF	TGTGCCAGCAGTCCGACGACAGGCAGGACTGAAGCTTTCTTT
TRBV6-1	TRBD2	once	TRBJ2-5	CASSRLAGGGTQYF	TGTGCCAGCAGTCGACTAGCGGGGGGGGGGACCCAGTACTTC
TRBV6-1	.	medium-sized	TRBJ1-6	CASGSYNSPLHF	TGTGCCTCCGGCTCCTATAATTCACCCCTCCACTTT
TRBV6-5	TRBD2	.	TRBJ2-5	CASSYPPGERGGRWTQYF	TGTGCCAGCAGTTACCCTCCGGGGGAGCGGGGGGGCCGGTGGACCCAGTACTTC
TRBV2	.	.	TRBJ2-4	CATTAAGKNIQYF	TGTGCCACGACAGCGGCAGGTAAAAACATTCAGTACTTC
TRBV19	.	.	TRBJ1-2	CASSTGPGNGYTF	TGTGCCAGTAGTACTGGGCCCGGGAATGGCTACACCTTC
TRBV28	.	few	TRBJ2-2	CASSLISRPVETGELFF	TGTGCCAGCAGTTTAATCTCGAGGCCAGTGGAGACCGGGGAGCTGTTTTTT
TRBV5-1	TRBD2	.	TRBJ2-3	CASSLATSMGADTQYF	TGCGCCAGCAGCTTGGCGACTAGCATGGGGGCAGATACGCAGTATTTT
TRBV19	.	few	TRBJ1-5	CASSIGPNQPQHF	TGTGCCAGTAGTATAGGGCCCAATCAGCCCCAGCATTTT
TRBV2	.	.	TRBJ2-3	CASSQTGPSGTQYF	TGTGCCAGCAGTCAGACAGGCCCCAGTGGTACGCAGTATTTT
TRBV28	TRBD1	.	TRBJ1-2	CASSLPRQGGDLTYGYTF	TGTGCCAGCAGTTTGCCCCGACAGGGTGGGGATCTAACCTATGGCTACACCTTC
TRBV19	.	.	TRBJ1-6	CASSMGGTPLHF	TGTGCCAGTAGTATGGGGGGGACACCCCTCCACTTT
TRBV21-1	.	.	TRBJ1-3	CASSKVAIWGGNTIYF	TGTGCCAGCAGCAAAGTGGCGATTTGGGGAGGAAACACCATATATTTT
TRBV7-2	.	few	TRBJ1-6	CASSLAGSNSPLHF	TGTGCCAGCAGCTTAGCAGGGAGTAATTCACCCCTCCACTTT
TRBV20-1	TRBD1	few	TRBJ1-3	CSARDQGGISGNTIYF	TGCAGTGCTAGAGATCAAGGGGGCATCTCTGGAAACACCATATATTTT
TRBV30	TRBD1	few	TRBJ1-5	CAWSVRAAGGFGRQPQHF	TGTGCCTGGAGTGTACGAGCGGCAGGGGGCTTCGGGCGTCAGCCCCAGCATTTT
TRBV29-1	.	few	TRBJ1-2	CSVVGQLGGYTF	TGCAGCGTTGTTGGACAACTTGGTGGCTACACCTTC
TRBV6-2/TRBV6-3	.	few	TRBJ2-4	CASSYADSLAKNIQYF	TGTGCCAGCAGTTACGCGGACTCCTTAGCCAAAAACATTCAGTACTTC
TRBV19	.	.	TRBJ2-1	CASSIELLINEQFF	TGTGCCAGTAGTATAGAACTGCTTATCAATGAGCAGTTCTTC
TRBV6-4	TRBD1	.	TRBJ2-3	CASSEGQVSTDTQYF	TGTGCCAGCAGTGAAGGACAGGTTTCCACAGATACGCAGTATTTT
TRBV6-2/TRBV6-3	TRBD2	few	TRBJ2-3	CASRPHTSSGGAQRQYF	TGTGCCAGCAGACCTCATACCTCTAGCGGGGGGGCCCAGAGGCAGTATTTT
TRBV6-4	.	.	TRBJ1-1	CASKSRDDTEAFF	TGTGCCAGCAAGTCCAGGGATGACACTGAAGCTTTCTTT
TRBV25-1	.	few	TRBJ2-3	CASSLAPSGTDTQYF	TGTGCCAGCAGTTTAGCCCCGTCGGGCACAGATACGCAGTATTTT
TRBV11-2	.	few	TRBJ2-5	CASSQGRGTQETQYF	TGTGCCAGCAGCCAGGGTCGGGGCACCCAAGAGACCCAGTACTTC
TRBV7-9	TRBD2	.	TRBJ2-1	CASSYGSGVLNEQFF	TGTGCCAGCAGCTATGGTAGCGGGGTCCTCAATGAGCAGTTCTTC